The clone carrying this T cell receptor beta chain was detected a few times. Its antigen is unidentified. As part of library construction, unique molecular identifiers were attached to individual cDNA molecules. TCRdb recomputed calls from the 5' RACE reads with MiXCR, one row per CDR3 protein. This table has roughly 83,000 distinct CDR3 sequences, about 10% appearing once. The data were obtained in a study of early T cells in non-severe SARS-CoV-2 infection. Study-wide results and caveats: Sequences matched to VDJdb favored anti-spike CD8 responses, while private and CD4 specificities were missed.

The CDR3 contains 14 residues. Germline values: CDR1 MDHEN, CDR2 SYDVKM. With 7 bases clipped from V and 6 bases from J, the junction kept 11 bases outside the gene matches. The chain links TRBV28 to TRBJ2-7, with 8 bases lining up with TRBD1. This TCR was sampled from an adult who was a healthcare worker with PCR-confirmed SARS-CoV-2 infection or an uninfected control (not recorded which). The sequenced sample was whole blood, obtained at baseline. CDR3: CASKFSGQASEQYF. CDR3 nucleotide sequence: TGTGCCAGCAAATTCTCGGGACAGGCCTCCGAGCAGTACTTC. Together with reference TRBV28 and TRBJ2-7, the CDR3 gives the full variable domain: DVKVTQSSRYLVKRTGEKVFLECVQDMDHENMFWYRQDPGLGLRLIYFSYDVKMKEKGDIPEGYSVSREKKERFSLILESASTNQTSMYLCASKFSGQASEQYFGPGTRLTVT.